What follows are 20 T cell receptor beta chains derived from one specimen sequenced in a study of cytomegalovirus exposure and HLA in healthy donors. The PCR used 60 Vbeta and 13 Jbeta primers. Sequenced by immunoSEQ multiplex PCR; TCRdb stores in-frame clones only, minus some. The sample shows 150,000 to 200,000 clones, 70% to 90% of them seen only once. Sequenced: PBMCs. The receptors stem from a girl aged 10-17 years in good health and CMV-seropositive.

The chain uses TRBV6-5 and TRBJ2-5; 7 bases map to TRBD1. This CDR3 is 15 amino acids long. V shed 4 bases, J shed 4 bases, and the junction held 9 bases outside the gene matches. The germline V gene encodes CDR1 MNHEY and CDR2 SVGAGI. The CDR3 is CASSSRDSYSETQYF. The DNA for the CDR3 is TGTGCCAGCAGTTCTCGGGACAGCTATTCAGAGACCCAGTACTTC.

The chain couples TRBV7-8 to TRBJ2-5; 9 nucleotides line up with TRBD2. V dropped 5 bases and J dropped 4; count of bases not matched to a gene: 5. Germline CDR1 SGHVS, CDR2 FQNEAQ. The CDR3 has 14 amino acids. The CDR3: CASSPRGGGETQYF. The CDR3 DNA reads as TGTGCCAGCAGCCCCCGCGGGGGGGGAGAGACCCAGTACTTC.

This clone was seen just once. The rearrangement links TRBV6-5 to TRBJ1-1; D gene ambiguous. V was trimmed by 9 bases and J by 0 bases, leaving 11 bases between them. CDR3 length: 13 residues. The germline gives CDR1 MNHEY, CDR2 SVGAGI. Here the CDR3 DNA reads TGTGCCAGTGGGAGGTCACTGAACACTGAAGCTTTCTTT. Amino acid sequence: CASGRSLNTEAFF.

This clone has only a few counts. The gene calls are TRBV5-6 and TRBJ2-5, with 9 bases identical to TRBD2. With V trimmed by 4 bases and J by 3 bases, 10 bases remained unmatched. Germline V gives CDR1 SGHDT, CDR2 YYEEEE. This CDR3 has 16 residues. For the CDR3, the DNA is TGTGCCAGCAGCCACCGTCCGGGACTAGCAAAAGAGACCCAGTACTTC. Protein sequence: CASSHRPGLAKETQYF.

This rearrangement joins TRBV19 to TRBJ1-1, with a weak D call TRBD1 (5 bases). The CDR3 is 12 residues long. V gave up 7 bases and J gave up 11 bases, with 17 bases separating them. CDR1 and CDR2 (germline): LNHDA, SQIVND (reference sequence). This CDR3 reads CASNSRGSRAFF. CDR3 DNA sequence: TGTGCCAGTAATTCGCGGGGGAGCCGGGCTTTCTTT.

The rearrangement uses TRBV5-5 and TRBJ2-7; unclear D gene. The CDR3 runs 15 residues. V was cut by 4 bases and J by 2 bases, with 16 bases left in between. Germline assignment: CDR1 SGHKS and CDR2 YYEKEE (reference sequence). CDR3 sequence (DNA): TGTGCCAGCAGCCTAAGACCCGCTCGGGCCTACGAGCAGTACTTC. It yields the protein CASSLRPARAYEQYF.

V and J are TRBV6-1 and TRBJ1-2, with a tentative D call TRBD1 (6 bases). Germline values: CDR1 MNHNS, CDR2 SASEGT. V lost 1 base and J 7 bases, leaving 16 bases between the germline ends. This CDR3 comprises 15 residues. Written as DNA, the CDR3 is TGTGCCAGCAGTGAAGAGGGCAGGGGTTTTTTTGGCTACACCTTC. Translation: CASSEEGRGFFGYTF.

The chain employs TRBV7-6 and TRBJ1-1; 11 positions match TRBD1. There are 16 residues in the CDR3. The J segment lost 5 bases and the V segment lost 2 bases, leaving 7 bases of the junction unmatched. Germline CDR1 reads SGHVS; CDR2 reads FNYEAQ. DNA of the CDR3: TGTGCCAGCAGCTTACGTCCGGGACAGGGGGGAACTGAAGCTTTCTTT. Translation gives CASSLRPGQGGTEAFF.

This chain joins TRBV21-1 and TRBJ1-1. TRBV21-1 is reported as a pseudogene. The CDR3 loop spans 16 amino acids. CDR3 in DNA: TGTGCCAGCAGCAACCAGGGGAGGGGAAAGAACACTGAAGCTTTCTTT. It is translated as CASSNQGRGKNTEAFF.

This clone was seen a few times. The chain couples TRBV25-1 to TRBJ2-1; tentatively, D is TRBD1 (5 bases). The V and J ends lost 11 bases and 15 bases respectively, with 17 bases between them. CDR3 length equals 10 residues. Germline V gene sequence: CDR1 MGHDK, CDR2 SYGVNS. CDR3 in amino acids: CASAEGARFF. The DNA of the CDR3 is TGTGCCTCCGCTGAAGGGGCTCGGTTCTTC. Drawing the rest from reference TRBV25-1 and TRBJ2-1, the complete variable domain is EADIYQTPRYLVIGTGKKITLECSQTMGHDKMYWYQQDPGMELHLIHYSYGVNSTEKGDLSSESTVSRIRTEHFPLTLESARPSHTSQYLCASAEGARFFGPGTRLTVL.

The V gene is TRBV7-9, the J gene TRBJ1-1; D not certain. V was cut by 3 bases and J by 4 bases, with 3 bases left in between. The CDR3 has 11 amino acids. Germline lookup yields CDR1 SEHNR and CDR2 FQNEAQ (reference sequence). The chain's CDR3 is CASSFFTEAFF. The CDR3 bases are TGTGCCAGCAGCTTCTTCACTGAAGCTTTCTTT.

A few counts support this clone. This sequence joins TRBV27 and TRBJ1-1, with D hard to call. CDR3 size: 14 residues. Germline V lookup: CDR1 MNHEY, CDR2 SMNVEV (reference sequence). The V end lost 2 bases, the J end lost 4 bases, and 11 bases lay between the germline ends. This chain's CDR3 is CASSLRVVGTEAFF. In nucleotides, the CDR3 is TGTGCCAGCAGTTTACGGGTCGTTGGCACTGAAGCTTTCTTT.

CDR3 loop: CASSEQEGQETQYF. In nucleotides, the CDR3 is TGTGCCAGCAGTGAACAGGAGGGACAAGAGACCCAGTACTTC. The V call is TRBV2, the J call TRBJ2-5; a weak D match, TRBD2 (6 bases). V shed 2 bases and J shed 2 bases, with 9 bases lying between them. CDR3 size: 14 residues. Germline CDR1 and CDR2: SNHLY and FYNNEI.

This sequence joins TRBV2 and TRBJ2-3, with 14 bases matching TRBD2. The CDR3 has 18 amino acids. CDR1 and CDR2 from the germline V gene are SNHLY and FYNNEI. V shed 3 bases, J shed 4 bases, and the junction held 9 bases outside the gene matches. As DNA, the CDR3 is TGTGCCAGCAGTGACTCGCGGACTAGCGGGGGGCCGCCAGATACGCAGTATTTT. Translating it yields CASSDSRTSGGPPDTQYF.

The chain combines TRBV18 with TRBJ1-4, with D possibly being TRBD1 (5 bases). Germline V gene sequence: CDR1 KGHSH, CDR2 LQKENI. V shed 5 bases and J shed 8 bases, with 15 bases lying between them. The CDR3 has 14 residues. CDR3: CASSTGPWGEKLFF. Written as DNA, the CDR3 is TGTGCCAGCTCAACAGGACCCTGGGGAGAAAAACTGTTTTTT.

This chain connects TRBV6-6 to TRBJ1-4; D is uncertain. Germline assignment: CDR1 MNHNY and CDR2 SVGAGI (reference sequence). Trimming stripped 6 bases from V and 8 bases from J, with 10 bases between. CDR3 length equals 12 residues. CDR3 sequence: CASSLPGEKLFF. The DNA of the CDR3 is TGTGCCAGCAGCCTCCCCGGGGAAAAACTGTTTTTT.

The J gene is TRBJ1-2, the V gene TRBV18; possibly TRBD1 for D (5 bases). The CDR3 loop spans 17 amino acids. V lost 3 bases and J lost 2, with 19 bases in between. Germline CDR1 reads KGHSH; CDR2 reads LQKENI. CDR3 DNA: TGTGCCAGCTCACCCAGCGGGGGTCACCGGACGAACTATGGCTACACCTTC. As protein: CASSPSGGHRTNYGYTF.

The chain couples TRBV27 to TRBJ2-1; 8 bases are a match to TRBD1. V lost 3 bases to trimming and J lost 6 bases; unmatched junction nucleotides: 7. Germline CDR1 and CDR2: MNHEY and SMNVEV (reference sequence). There are 15 residues in the CDR3. The CDR3 region has the DNA TGTGCCAGCAGTTTCGACAGGGGCTCCCCCAATGAGCAGTTCTTC. This translates into CASSFDRGSPNEQFF.

The gene calls are TRBV25-1 and TRBJ1-4, with TRBD1 as a possible D gene (5 bases). CDR3 size: 14 residues. The V gene lost 10 bases and the J gene lost 3 bases, with 15 bases spanning the gap. Germline CDR1 is MGHDK and CDR2 is SYGVNS. The CDR3 bases are TGTGCCAACCTGGGGCCAGACTCTAATGAAAAACTGTTTTTT. This sequence encodes CANLGPDSNEKLFF. The full variable domain, in which reference TRBV25-1 and TRBJ1-4 provide the parts outside the CDR3, is EADIYQTPRYLVIGTGKKITLECSQTMGHDKMYWYQQDPGMELHLIHYSYGVNSTEKGDLSSESTVSRIRTEHFPLTLESARPSHTSQYLCANLGPDSNEKLFFGSGTQLSVL.

This clone was seen more than once but under ten times. The V and J genes are TRBV9 and TRBJ2-1, with D possibly TRBD1 on 5 matching bases. CDR1 is SGDLS, CDR2 YYNGEE, per germline. This CDR3 spans 15 amino acids. Trimming took off 0 bases at V and 2 bases at J, with 9 bases between the two ends. This CDR3 reads CASSVGAQAYNEQFF. DNA of the CDR3: TGTGCCAGCAGCGTAGGGGCACAGGCCTACAATGAGCAGTTCTTC.